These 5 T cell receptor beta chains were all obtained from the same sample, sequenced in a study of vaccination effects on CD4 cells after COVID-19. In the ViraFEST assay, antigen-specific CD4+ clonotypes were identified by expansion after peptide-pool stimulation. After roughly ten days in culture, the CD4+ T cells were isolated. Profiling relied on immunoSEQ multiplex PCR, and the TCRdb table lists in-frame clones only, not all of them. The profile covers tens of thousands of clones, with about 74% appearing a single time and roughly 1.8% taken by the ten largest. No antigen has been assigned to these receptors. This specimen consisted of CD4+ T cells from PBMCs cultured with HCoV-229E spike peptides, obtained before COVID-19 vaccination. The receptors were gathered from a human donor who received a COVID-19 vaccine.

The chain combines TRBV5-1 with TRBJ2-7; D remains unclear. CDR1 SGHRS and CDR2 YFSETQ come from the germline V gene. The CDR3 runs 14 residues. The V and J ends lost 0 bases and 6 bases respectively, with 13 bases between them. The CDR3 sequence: CASSLDAHSGEQYV. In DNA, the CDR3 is TGCGCCAGCAGCTTGGATGCCCACTCGGGCGAGCAGTACGTC.

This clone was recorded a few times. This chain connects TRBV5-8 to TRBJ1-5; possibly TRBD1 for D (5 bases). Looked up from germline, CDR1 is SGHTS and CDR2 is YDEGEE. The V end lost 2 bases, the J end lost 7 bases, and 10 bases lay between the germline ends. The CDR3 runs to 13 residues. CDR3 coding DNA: TGTGCCAGCAGCTTCGCCAGGGCACAGCCCCAGCATTTT. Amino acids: CASSFARAQPQHF.

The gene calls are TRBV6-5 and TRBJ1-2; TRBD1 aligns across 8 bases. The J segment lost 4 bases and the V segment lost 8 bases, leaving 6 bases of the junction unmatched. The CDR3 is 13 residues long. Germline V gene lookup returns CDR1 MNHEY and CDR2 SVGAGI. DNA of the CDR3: TGTGCCAGCGGCAGGGGGCCCGGCTATGGCTACACCTTC. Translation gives CASGRGPGYGYTF.

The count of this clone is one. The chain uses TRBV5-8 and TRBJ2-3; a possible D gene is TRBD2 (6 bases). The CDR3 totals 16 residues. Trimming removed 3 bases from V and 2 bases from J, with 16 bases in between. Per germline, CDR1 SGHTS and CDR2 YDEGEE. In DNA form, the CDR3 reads TGTGCCAGCAGCTCGGTTATGGGGAGGCTCACAGATACGCAGTATTTT. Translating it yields CASSSVMGRLTDTQYF.

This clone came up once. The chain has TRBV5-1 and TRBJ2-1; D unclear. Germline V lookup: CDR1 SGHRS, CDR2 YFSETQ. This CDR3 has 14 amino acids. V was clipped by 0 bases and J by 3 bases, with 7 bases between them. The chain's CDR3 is CASSLVVGYNEQFF. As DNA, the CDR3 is TGCGCCAGCAGCTTGGTTGTGGGCTACAATGAGCAGTTCTTC.